This is a list of T cell receptor beta chains from one sample in a study of blood T cell repertoires in COVID-19. The assay was immunoSEQ multiplex PCR, and TCRdb's table has in-frame clones only and misses some. The data contain 130,000 to 150,000 clones, over 75% of them singletons. The specimen was PBMCs or T cells enriched from blood (not recorded which). The receptors here all came from a woman aged 30 to 39 with acute COVID-19. CDR3s include the opening cysteine and the closing phenylalanine or tryptophan. Each record gives: J gene, D gene, V gene, clone size, CDR3 length, CDR3 DNA, CDR3 protein. The D gene is left open where the match is weak. Part of the rows lack a size; the others show once, few, many or a class for expanded clones.

>TRBJ1-2|TRBD1|TRBV7-2|.|15
TGTGCCAGCAGCTCCGGACAGGGCTTTAACTATGGCTACACCTTC
CASSSGQGFNYGYTF
>TRBJ1-5|.|TRBV6-2/TRBV6-3|.|19
TGTGCCAGCAGTTTCGGTATTTTCCGAGGCAGGGGAGTGTATCAGCCCCAGCATTTT
CASSFGIFRGRGVYQPQHF
>TRBJ2-5|.|TRBV18|few|12
TGTGCCAGCTCTCCCGCCGGAGAGACCCAGTACTTC
CASSPAGETQYF
>TRBJ2-2|TRBD2|TRBV27|.|16
TGTGCCAGCAGTTCTTCTAGCGGGAGAGAGACCGGGGAGCTGTTTTTT
CASSSSSGRETGELFF
>TRBJ1-3|TRBD1|TRBV2|.|13
TGTGCCAGCAGCAGGGGGTCCGGAAACACCATATATTTT
CASSRGSGNTIYF
>TRBJ1-3|TRBD1|TRBV5-1|once|18
TGCGCCAGCAGCCTGAACCTGGGACAGGCCACCCGGGGAAACACCATATATTTT
CASSLNLGQATRGNTIYF
>TRBJ2-2|TRBD2|TRBV5-6|.|15
TGTGCCAGCAGCGTGCGGGAGGACGGCACCGGGGAGCTGTTTTTT
CASSVREDGTGELFF
>TRBJ1-1|.|TRBV18|once|13
TGTGCCAGCTCACCAGCAACAGGGACTGAAGCTTTCTTT
CASSPATGTEAFF
>TRBJ1-2|.|TRBV29-1|.|13
TGCAGCGCATCGGGAGAACCGGGGCATGGCTACACCTTC
CSASGEPGHGYTF
>TRBJ2-7|TRBD2|TRBV7-6|.|14
TGTGCCACCACGTCGATAGCGGGGTCCGGGGAGCAGTACTTC
CATTSIAGSGEQYF
>TRBJ2-7|.|TRBV7-2|once|15
TGTGCCAGCAGCTTTTGGGGGCCTGGCCCCTACGAGCAGTACTTC
CASSFWGPGPYEQYF
>TRBJ1-1|.|TRBV7-2|.|15
TGTGCCAGCAGCCCCCTTGAAAGCGGAAAAGCTGAAGCTTTCTTT
CASSPLESGKAEAFF
>TRBJ1-1|.|TRBV7-8|.|14
TGTGCCAGCAGCCCAACCAGGGGTCGCGTGGAAGCTTTCTTT
CASSPTRGRVEAFF